This paragraph covers one TCR beta chain sequence. Produced via immunoSEQ multiplex PCR; TCRdb's table is partial and in-frame only. The sample has more than 55,000 clones, 85% to 95% seen once. The entry originates in a study of T cell changes during pregnancy in multiple sclerosis. Trimming cost V 5 bases and J 4 bases; bases outside gene matches: 8. CDR3 length: 16 amino acids. CDR1 and CDR2 from the germline V gene are PRHDT and FYEKMQ (reference sequence). The source of this sequence is a female donor in good health, enrolled as a control in a pregnancy study. The chain links TRBV13 to TRBJ2-1; 10 bases agree with TRBD1. The source material was peripheral blood, sampled after pregnancy. CDR3 loop: CASSLPGTGVYNEQFF. In DNA form, the CDR3 reads TGTGCCAGCAGCCTTCCCGGGACAGGGGTTTACAATGAGCAGTTCTTC.